One sample yielded the 9 T cell receptor beta chains listed below, sequenced in a study of blood T cell repertoires in COVID-19 (dated by TCRdb to the early 2020s). Libraries came from the immunoSEQ multiplex PCR assay. As stored in TCRdb, this immuneACCESS dataset retains in-frame rearrangements with V and J assigned. A fraction of the clones does not appear; measured against another copy, unresolved V genes explain less than half of the discrepancy, and the remainder lacks a known reason. This sample comprises around 250,000 clones, 75% to 90% of them detected only once. The ten largest clones add up to about 3% of the sample. Sequencing input: peripheral blood. The receptor set was obtained from a woman aged 25 to 39 with active or convalescent COVID-19.

This chain joins TRBV7-8 and TRBJ2-4, with 11 bases aligning to TRBD1. With 6 bases clipped from V and 14 bases from J, the junction kept 9 bases outside the gene matches. Germline loops: CDR1 SGHVS, CDR2 FQNEAQ. There are 13 residues in the CDR3. CDR3 sequence: CASSRVGTGGKYF. The CDR3, as DNA: TGTGCCAGCAGTCGAGTGGGGACAGGGGGGAAGTACTTC.

This clone has a handful of counts. The chain couples TRBV7-8 to TRBJ2-7; TRBD2 is a possible D gene (5 bases). With 5 bases removed from V and 7 bases from J, the gap between germline ends came to 12 bases. Per germline, CDR1 SGHVS and CDR2 FQNEAQ. The CDR3 loop spans 12 amino acids. The CDR3 sequence is CASSAGRVEQYF. CDR3 nucleotide sequence: TGTGCCAGCAGCGCGGGTAGGGTTGAGCAGTACTTC.

The rearrangement joins TRBV28 to TRBJ2-2; 8 bases map to TRBD1. This CDR3 contains 14 residues. Trimming cost V 5 bases and J 6 bases; bases outside gene matches: 5. Per the germline V gene, CDR1 is MDHEN and CDR2 is SYDVKM. The CDR3 region is CASSPQQGAGELFF. For the CDR3, the DNA is TGTGCCAGCAGTCCGCAACAGGGGGCCGGGGAGCTGTTTTTT.

A single count supports this clone. V and J are TRBV19 and TRBJ2-5, with D perhaps TRBD1 (6 bases). Trimming cost V 5 bases and J 3 bases, with 19 bases left between them. Per germline, CDR1 LNHDA and CDR2 SQIVND (reference sequence). The CDR3 runs to 16 residues. CDR3 sequence: CASSSPHLTGKETQYF. CDR3 nucleotides: TGTGCCAGTAGTTCACCGCATTTAACAGGGAAAGAGACCCAGTACTTC.

The rearrangement links TRBV5-5 to TRBJ1-4; the D is unclear. The CDR3 is 14 residues long. Per germline, CDR1 SGHKS and CDR2 YYEKEE (reference sequence). Trimming took 4 bases from V and 4 from J, leaving 11 bases between them. CDR3 amino acids: CASSLDGLNEKLFF. CDR3 nucleotides: TGTGCCAGCAGCCTGGACGGACTTAATGAAAAACTGTTTTTT.

This chain uses TRBV7-9 with TRBJ2-2; TRBD2 might be the D (6 bases). V was cut by 5 bases and J by 5 bases, with 9 bases left in between. Germline CDR1 is SEHNR and CDR2 is FQNEAQ (reference sequence). CDR3 length: 13 residues. For the CDR3, the DNA is TGTGCCAGCAGCGGAGGGAGGACCGGGGAGCTGTTTTTT. Encoded protein: CASSGGRTGELFF.

The chain uses TRBV7-2 and TRBJ2-5; D remains unclear. Germline lookup yields CDR1 SGHTA and CDR2 FQGNSA. This CDR3 region has 13 residues. The V and J ends lost 5 bases and 4 bases respectively, with 11 bases between them. The CDR3 sequence is CASSPVVAETQYF. In DNA, the CDR3 is TGTGCCAGCAGCCCCGTTGTGGCAGAGACCCAGTACTTC.

The rearrangement uses TRBV6-5 and TRBJ2-5; 8 bases align to TRBD2. The CDR3 loop spans 15 amino acids. Trimming took 6 bases from V and 5 from J; bases not matched to a gene: 11. Looked up from germline, CDR1 is MNHEY and CDR2 is SVGAGI. The CDR3 sequence is CASRRIAGPVETQYF. For the CDR3, the DNA is TGTGCCAGCAGAAGAATAGCGGGGCCCGTGGAGACCCAGTACTTC.

J is TRBJ1-5 and V is TRBV2; weak D call: TRBD1 (6 bases). Germline assignment: CDR1 SNHLY and CDR2 FYNNEI. With 4 bases removed from V and 6 bases from J, the gap between germline ends came to 13 bases. CDR3 size: 14 residues. This CDR3 reads CASSARGGGQPQHF. CDR3 nucleotide sequence: TGTGCCAGCAGTGCGCGGGGAGGGGGTCAGCCCCAGCATTTT.